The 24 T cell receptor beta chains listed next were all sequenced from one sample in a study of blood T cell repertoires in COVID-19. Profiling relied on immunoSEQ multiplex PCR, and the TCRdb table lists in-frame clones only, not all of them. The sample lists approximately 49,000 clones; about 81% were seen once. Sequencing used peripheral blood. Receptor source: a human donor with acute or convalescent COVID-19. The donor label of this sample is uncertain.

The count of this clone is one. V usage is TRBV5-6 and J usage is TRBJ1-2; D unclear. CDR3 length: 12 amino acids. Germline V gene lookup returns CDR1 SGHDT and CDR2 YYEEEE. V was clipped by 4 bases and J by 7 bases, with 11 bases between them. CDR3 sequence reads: CASSLLGSGYTF. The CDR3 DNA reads TGTGCCAGCAGCCTCCTCGGGAGTGGCTACACCTTC. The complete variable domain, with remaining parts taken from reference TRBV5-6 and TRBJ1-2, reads DAGVTQSPTHLIKTRGQQVTLRCSPKSGHDTVSWYQQALGQGPQFIFQYYEEEERQRGNFPDRFSGHQFPNYSSELNVNALLLGDSALYLCASSLLGSGYTFGSGTRLTVV.

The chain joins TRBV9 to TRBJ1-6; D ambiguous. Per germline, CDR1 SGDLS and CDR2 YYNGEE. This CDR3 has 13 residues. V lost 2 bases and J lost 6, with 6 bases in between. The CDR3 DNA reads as TGTGCCAGCAGCGTCGAGGTTAATTCACCCCTCCACTTT. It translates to CASSVEVNSPLHF.

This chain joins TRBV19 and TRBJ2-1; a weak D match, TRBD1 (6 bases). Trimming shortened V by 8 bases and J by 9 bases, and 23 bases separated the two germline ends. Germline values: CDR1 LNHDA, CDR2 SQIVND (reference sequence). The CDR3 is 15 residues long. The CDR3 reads CASVSQGLGRVEQFF. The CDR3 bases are TGTGCCAGTGTTTCCCAGGGGCTAGGAAGGGTTGAGCAGTTCTTC.

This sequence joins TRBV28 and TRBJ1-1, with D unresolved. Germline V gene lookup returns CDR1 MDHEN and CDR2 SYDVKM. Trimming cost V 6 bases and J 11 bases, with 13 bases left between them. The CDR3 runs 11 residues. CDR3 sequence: CASRGSVRAFF. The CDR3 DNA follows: TGTGCCAGCAGGGGGAGCGTAAGGGCTTTCTTT.

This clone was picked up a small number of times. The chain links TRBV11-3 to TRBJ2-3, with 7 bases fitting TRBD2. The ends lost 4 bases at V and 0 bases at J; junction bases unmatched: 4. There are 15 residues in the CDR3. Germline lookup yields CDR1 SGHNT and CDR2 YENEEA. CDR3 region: CASSWGGGSTDTQYF. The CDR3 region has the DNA TGTGCCAGCAGCTGGGGGGGTGGTAGCACAGATACGCAGTATTTT.

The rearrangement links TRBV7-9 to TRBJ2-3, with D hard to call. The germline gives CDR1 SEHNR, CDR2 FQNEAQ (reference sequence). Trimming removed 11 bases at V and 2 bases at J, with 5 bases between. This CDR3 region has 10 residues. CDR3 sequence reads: CACHTDTQYF. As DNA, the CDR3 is TGTGCCTGTCACACAGATACGCAGTATTTT.

The CDR3 protein is CASSEYNNPYEQYF. The DNA for the CDR3 is TGTGCCAGCAGTGAATATAACAATCCCTACGAGCAGTACTTC. V usage is TRBV25-1 and J usage is TRBJ2-7; D unclear. The germline gives CDR1 MGHDK, CDR2 SYGVNS. The CDR3 covers 14 residues. Trimming shortened V by 0 bases and J by 2 bases, and 8 bases separated the two germline ends.

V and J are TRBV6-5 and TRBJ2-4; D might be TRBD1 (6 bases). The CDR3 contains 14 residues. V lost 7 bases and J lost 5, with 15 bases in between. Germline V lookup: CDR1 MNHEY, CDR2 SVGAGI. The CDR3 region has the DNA TGTGCCAGCACCGCCCAAGGGGGAGAAAACATTCAGTACTTC. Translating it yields CASTAQGGENIQYF.

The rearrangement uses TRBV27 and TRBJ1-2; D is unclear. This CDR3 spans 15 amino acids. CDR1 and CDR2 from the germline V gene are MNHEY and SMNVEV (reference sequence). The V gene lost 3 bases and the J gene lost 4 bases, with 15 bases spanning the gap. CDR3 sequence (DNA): TGTGCCAGCAGTTTTGGGAGAAGGGAGGGCTATGGCTACACCTTC. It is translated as CASSFGRREGYGYTF.

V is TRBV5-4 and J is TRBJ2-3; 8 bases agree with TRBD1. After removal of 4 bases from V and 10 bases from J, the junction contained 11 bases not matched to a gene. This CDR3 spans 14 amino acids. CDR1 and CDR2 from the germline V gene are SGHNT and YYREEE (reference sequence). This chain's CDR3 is CASSNRQGSDAQYF. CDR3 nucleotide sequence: TGTGCCAGCAGCAACCGACAGGGGTCGGATGCGCAGTATTTT.

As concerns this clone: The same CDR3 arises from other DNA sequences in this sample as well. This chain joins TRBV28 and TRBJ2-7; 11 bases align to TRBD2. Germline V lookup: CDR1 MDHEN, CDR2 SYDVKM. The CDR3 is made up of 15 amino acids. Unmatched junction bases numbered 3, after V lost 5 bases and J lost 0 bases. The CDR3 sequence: CASSKLAGDSYEQYF. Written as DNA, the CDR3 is TGTGCCAGCAGTAAACTAGCGGGAGACTCCTACGAGCAGTACTTC.

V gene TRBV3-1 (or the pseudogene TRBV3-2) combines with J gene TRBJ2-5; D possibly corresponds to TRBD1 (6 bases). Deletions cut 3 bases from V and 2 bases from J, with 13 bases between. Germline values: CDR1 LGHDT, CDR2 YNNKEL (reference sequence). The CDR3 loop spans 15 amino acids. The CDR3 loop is CASSHYTRGQETQYF. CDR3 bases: TGTGCCAGCAGCCACTACACCAGGGGACAAGAGACCCAGTACTTC.

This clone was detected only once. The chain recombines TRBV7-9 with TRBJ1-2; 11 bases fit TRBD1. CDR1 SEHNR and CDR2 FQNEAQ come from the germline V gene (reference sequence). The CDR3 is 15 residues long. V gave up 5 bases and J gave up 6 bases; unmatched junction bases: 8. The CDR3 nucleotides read TGTGCCAGCAGCCCTAGGGGGACAGGGGGTCATGGCTACACCTTC. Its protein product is CASSPRGTGGHGYTF.

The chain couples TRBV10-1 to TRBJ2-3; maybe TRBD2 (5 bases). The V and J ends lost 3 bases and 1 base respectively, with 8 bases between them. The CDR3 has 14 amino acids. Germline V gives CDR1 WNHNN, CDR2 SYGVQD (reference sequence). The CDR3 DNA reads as TGCGCCAGCAGTGACAGCGGTCGCACAGATACGCAGTATTTT. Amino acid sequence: CASSDSGRTDTQYF.

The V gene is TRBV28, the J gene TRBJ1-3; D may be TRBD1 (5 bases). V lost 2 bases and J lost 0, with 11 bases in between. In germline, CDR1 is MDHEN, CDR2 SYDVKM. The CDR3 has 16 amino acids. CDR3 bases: TGTGCCAGCAGTTTAGTCGCAGGGTCCTCTGGAAACACCATATATTTT. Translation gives CASSLVAGSSGNTIYF. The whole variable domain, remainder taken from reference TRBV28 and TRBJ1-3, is DVKVTQSSRYLVKRTGEKVFLECVQDMDHENMFWYRQDPGLGLRLIYFSYDVKMKEKGDIPEGYSVSREKKERFSLILESASTNQTSMYLCASSLVAGSSGNTIYFGEGSWLTVV.

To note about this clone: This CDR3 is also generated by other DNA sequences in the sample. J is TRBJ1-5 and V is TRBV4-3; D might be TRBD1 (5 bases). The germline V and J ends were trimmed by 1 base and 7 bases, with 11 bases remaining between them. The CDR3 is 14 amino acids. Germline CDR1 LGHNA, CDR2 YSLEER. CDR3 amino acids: CASSQVRGNQPQHF. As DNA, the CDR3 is TGCGCCAGCAGCCAAGTACGGGGGAACCAGCCCCAGCATTTT.

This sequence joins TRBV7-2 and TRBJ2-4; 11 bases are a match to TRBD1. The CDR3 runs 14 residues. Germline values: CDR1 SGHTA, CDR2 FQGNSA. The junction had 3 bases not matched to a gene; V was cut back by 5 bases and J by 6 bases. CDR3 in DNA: TGTGCCAGCAGCCCGGGACAGGGGGGAAACATTCAGTACTTC. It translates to CASSPGQGGNIQYF.

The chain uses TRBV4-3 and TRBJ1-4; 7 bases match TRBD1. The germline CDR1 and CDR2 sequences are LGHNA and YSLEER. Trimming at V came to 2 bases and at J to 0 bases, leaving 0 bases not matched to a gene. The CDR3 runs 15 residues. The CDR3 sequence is CASSQQGATNEKLFF. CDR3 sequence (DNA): TGCGCCAGCAGCCAACAGGGGGCAACTAATGAAAAACTGTTTTTT.

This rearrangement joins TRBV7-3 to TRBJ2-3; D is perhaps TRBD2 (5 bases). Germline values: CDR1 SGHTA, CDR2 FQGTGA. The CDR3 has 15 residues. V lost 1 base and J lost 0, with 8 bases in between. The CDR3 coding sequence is TGTGCCAGCAGCTTAATTGGCGGGAGCACAGATACGCAGTATTTT. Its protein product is CASSLIGGSTDTQYF.

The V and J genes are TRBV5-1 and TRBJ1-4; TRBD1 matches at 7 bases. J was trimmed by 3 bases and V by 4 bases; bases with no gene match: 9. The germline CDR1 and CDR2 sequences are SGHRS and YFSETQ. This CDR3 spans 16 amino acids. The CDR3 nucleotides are TGCGCCAGCAGCGCGGGGACAGATCCATCTAATGAAAAACTGTTTTTT. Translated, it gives CASSAGTDPSNEKLFF.

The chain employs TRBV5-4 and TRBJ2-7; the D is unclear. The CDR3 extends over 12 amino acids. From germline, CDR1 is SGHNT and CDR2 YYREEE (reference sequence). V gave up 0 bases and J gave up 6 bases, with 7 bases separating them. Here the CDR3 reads CASSLAVSEQYF. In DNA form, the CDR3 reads TGTGCCAGCAGCTTGGCTGTTTCCGAGCAGTACTTC.

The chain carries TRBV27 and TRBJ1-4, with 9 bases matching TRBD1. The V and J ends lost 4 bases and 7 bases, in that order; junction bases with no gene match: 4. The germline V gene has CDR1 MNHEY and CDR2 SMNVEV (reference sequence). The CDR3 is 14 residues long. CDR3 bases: TGTGCCAGCAGTTCCGGGACAGGGATTGAAAAACTGTTTTTT. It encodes CASSSGTGIEKLFF. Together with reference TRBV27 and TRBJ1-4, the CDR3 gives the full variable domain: EAQVTQNPRYLITVTGKKLTVTCSQNMNHEYMSWYRQDPGLGLRQIYYSMNVEVTDKGDVPEGYKVSRKEKRNFPLILESPSPNQTSLYFCASSSGTGIEKLFFGSGTQLSVL.

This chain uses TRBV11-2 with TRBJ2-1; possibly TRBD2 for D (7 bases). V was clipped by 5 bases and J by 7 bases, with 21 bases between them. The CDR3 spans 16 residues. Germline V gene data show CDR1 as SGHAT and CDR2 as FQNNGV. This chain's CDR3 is CASSPIWGGRSNEQFF. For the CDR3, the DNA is TGTGCCAGCAGCCCCATATGGGGGGGGCGATCGAATGAGCAGTTCTTC.

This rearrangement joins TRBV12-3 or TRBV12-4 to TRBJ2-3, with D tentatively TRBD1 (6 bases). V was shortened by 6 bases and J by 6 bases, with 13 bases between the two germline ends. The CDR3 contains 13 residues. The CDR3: CASSRGRTDTQYF. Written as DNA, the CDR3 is TGTGCCAGCAGCAGGGGCAGGACCGATACGCAGTATTTT.